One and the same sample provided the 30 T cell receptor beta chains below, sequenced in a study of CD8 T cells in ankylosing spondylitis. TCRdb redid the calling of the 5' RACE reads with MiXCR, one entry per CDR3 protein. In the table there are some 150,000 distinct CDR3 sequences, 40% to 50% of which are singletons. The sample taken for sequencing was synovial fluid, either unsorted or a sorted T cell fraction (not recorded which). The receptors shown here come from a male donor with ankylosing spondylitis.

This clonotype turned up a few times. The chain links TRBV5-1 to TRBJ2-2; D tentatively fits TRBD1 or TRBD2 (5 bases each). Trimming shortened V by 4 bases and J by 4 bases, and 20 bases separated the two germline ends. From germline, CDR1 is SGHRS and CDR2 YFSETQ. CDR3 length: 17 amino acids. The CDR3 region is CASSPRHSGAATGELFF. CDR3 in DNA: TGCGCCAGCAGCCCAAGACACTCCGGGGCGGCCACCGGGGAGCTGTTTTTT.

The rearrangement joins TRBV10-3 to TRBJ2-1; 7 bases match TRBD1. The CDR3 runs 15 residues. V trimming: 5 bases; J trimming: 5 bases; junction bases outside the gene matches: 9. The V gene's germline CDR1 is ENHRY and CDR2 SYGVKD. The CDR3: CAISHLTGWDNEQFF. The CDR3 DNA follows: TGTGCCATCAGTCATTTGACAGGGTGGGACAATGAGCAGTTCTTC.

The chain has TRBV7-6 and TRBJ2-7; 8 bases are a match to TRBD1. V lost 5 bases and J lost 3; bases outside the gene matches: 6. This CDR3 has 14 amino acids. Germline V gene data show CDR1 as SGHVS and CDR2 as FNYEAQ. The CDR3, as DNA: TGTGCCAGCAGCCCATCAGGGGGCGACTACGAGCAGTACTTC. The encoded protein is CASSPSGGDYEQYF.

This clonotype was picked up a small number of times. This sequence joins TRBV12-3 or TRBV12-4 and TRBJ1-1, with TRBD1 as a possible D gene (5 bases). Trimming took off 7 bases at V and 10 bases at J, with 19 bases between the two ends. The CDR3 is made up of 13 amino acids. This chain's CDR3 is CASTFTRGRGAFF. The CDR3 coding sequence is TGTGCCAGCACTTTCACGAGGGGCCGGGGAGCTTTCTTT.

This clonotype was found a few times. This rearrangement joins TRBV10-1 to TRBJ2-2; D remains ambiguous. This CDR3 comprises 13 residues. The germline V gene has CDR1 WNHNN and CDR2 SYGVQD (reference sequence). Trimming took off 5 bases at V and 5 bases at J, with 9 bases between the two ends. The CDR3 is CASSFRETGELFF. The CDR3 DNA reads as TGCGCCAGCAGTTTTAGGGAAACCGGGGAGCTGTTTTTT.

This CDR3 reads CASSQDPQPVYGYTF. CDR3 DNA: TGCGCCAGCAGCCAAGACCCCCAGCCCGTCTATGGCTACACCTTC. The V and J genes are TRBV4-3 and TRBJ1-2; D is unresolved. The CDR3 length is 15 residues. V was cut by 0 bases and J by 4 bases, with 12 bases left in between. Germline assignment: CDR1 LGHNA and CDR2 YSLEER.

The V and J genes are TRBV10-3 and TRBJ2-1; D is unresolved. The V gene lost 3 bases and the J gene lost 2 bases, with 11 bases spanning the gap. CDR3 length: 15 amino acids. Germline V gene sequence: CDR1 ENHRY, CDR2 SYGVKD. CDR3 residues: CAISDWKVAYNEQFF. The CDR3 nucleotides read TGTGCCATCAGTGATTGGAAGGTGGCCTACAATGAGCAGTTCTTC.

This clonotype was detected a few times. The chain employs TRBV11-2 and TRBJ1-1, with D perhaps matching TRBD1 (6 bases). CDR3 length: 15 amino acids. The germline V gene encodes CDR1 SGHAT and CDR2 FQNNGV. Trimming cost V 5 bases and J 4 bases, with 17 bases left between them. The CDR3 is CASSGLRGLGTEAFF. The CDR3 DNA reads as TGTGCCAGCAGCGGCCTCAGGGGTTTAGGCACTGAAGCTTTCTTT.

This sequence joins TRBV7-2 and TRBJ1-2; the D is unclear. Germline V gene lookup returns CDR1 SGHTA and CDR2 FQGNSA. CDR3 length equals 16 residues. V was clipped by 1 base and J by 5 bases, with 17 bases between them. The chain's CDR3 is CASSLVLHHRGYGYTF. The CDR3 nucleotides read TGTGCCAGCAGCTTAGTCCTCCACCATAGAGGGTATGGCTACACCTTC.

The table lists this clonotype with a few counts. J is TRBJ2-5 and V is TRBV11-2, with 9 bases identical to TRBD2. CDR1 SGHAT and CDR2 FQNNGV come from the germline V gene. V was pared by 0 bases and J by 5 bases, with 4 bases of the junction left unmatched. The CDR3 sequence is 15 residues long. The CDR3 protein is CASSLEASGAETQYF. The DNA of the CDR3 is TGTGCCAGCAGCTTAGAAGCTAGCGGGGCGGAGACCCAGTACTTC.

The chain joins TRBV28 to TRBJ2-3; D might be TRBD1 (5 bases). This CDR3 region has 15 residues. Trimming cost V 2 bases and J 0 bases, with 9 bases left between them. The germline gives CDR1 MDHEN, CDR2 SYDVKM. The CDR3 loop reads CASSLTDTSTDTQYF. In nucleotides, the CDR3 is TGTGCCAGCAGTTTAACGGACACTAGCACAGATACGCAGTATTTT.

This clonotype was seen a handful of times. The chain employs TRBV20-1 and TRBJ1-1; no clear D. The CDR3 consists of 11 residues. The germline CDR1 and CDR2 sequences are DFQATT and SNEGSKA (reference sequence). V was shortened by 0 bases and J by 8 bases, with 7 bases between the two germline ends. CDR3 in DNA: TGCAGTGCTAGAGATGGTTGGGAAGCTTTCTTT. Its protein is CSARDGWEAFF.

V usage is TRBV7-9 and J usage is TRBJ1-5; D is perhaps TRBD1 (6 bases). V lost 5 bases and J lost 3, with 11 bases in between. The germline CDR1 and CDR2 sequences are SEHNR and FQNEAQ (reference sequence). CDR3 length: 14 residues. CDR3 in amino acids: CASSARTDNQPQHF. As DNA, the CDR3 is TGTGCCAGCAGCGCGAGGACAGACAATCAGCCCCAGCATTTT.

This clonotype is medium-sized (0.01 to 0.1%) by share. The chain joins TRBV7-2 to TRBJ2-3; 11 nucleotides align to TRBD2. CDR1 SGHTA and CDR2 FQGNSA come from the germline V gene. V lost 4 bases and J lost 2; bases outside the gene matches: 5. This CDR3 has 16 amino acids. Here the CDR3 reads CASSSIAGGTTDTQYF. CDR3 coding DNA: TGTGCCAGCAGCTCAATAGCGGGAGGGACCACAGATACGCAGTATTTT.

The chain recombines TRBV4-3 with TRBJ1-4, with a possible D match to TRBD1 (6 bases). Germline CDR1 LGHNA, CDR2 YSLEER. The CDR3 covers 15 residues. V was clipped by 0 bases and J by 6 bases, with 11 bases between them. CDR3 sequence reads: CASSQDWRGDEKLFF. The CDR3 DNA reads TGCGCCAGCAGCCAAGATTGGAGGGGGGATGAAAAACTGTTTTTT.

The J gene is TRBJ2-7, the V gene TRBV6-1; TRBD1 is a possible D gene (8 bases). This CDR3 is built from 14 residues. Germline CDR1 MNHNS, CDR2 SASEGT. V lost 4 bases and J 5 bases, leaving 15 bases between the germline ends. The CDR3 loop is CASSAGQGGHEQYF. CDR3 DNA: TGTGCCAGCAGTGCCGGACAGGGAGGGCACGAGCAGTACTTC.

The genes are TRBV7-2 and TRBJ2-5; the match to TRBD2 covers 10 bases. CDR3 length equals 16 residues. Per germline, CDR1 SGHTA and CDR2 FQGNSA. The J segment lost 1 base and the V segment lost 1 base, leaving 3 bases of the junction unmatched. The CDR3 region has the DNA TGTGCCAGCAGCTTAGTAGCGGGGGGTTCCCAAGAGACCCAGTACTTC. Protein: CASSLVAGGSQETQYF.

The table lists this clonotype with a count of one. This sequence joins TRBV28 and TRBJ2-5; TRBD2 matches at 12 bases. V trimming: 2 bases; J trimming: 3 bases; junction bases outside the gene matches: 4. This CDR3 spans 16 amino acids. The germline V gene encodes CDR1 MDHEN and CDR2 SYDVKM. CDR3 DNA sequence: TGTGCCAGCAGTTTAGGGACTAGCGGGCGCAAAGAGACCCAGTACTTC. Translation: CASSLGTSGRKETQYF.

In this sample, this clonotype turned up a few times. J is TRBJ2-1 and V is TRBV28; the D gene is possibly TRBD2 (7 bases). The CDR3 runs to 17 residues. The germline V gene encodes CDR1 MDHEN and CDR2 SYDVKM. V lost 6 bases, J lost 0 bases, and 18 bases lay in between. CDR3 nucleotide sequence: TGTGCCAGCAGCCCCGTCGGGGGCGGGAGCTCCTACAATGAGCAGTTCTTC. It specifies CASSPVGGGSSYNEQFF. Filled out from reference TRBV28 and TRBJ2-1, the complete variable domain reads DVKVTQSSRYLVKRTGEKVFLECVQDMDHENMFWYRQDPGLGLRLIYFSYDVKMKEKGDIPEGYSVSREKKERFSLILESASTNQTSMYLCASSPVGGGSSYNEQFFGPGTRLTVL.

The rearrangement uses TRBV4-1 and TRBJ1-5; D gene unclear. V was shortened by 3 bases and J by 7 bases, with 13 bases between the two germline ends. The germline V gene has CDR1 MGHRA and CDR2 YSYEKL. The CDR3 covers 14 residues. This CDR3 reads CASSQVPPRQPQHF. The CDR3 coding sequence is TGCGCCAGCAGCCAGGTGCCCCCACGGCAGCCCCAGCATTTT.

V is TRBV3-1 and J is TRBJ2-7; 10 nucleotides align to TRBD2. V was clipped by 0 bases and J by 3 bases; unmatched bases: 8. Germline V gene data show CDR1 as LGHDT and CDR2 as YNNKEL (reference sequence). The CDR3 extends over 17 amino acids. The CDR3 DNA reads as TGTGCCAGCAGCCAAGATGAGCTAGCGGGGGCCTACTACGAGCAGTACTTC. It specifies CASSQDELAGAYYEQYF.

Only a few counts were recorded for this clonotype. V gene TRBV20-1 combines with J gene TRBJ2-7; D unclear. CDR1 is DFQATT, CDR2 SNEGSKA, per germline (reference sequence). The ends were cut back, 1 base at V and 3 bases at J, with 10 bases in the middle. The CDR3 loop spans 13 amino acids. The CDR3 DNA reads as TGCAGTGCTAGAGTGATCAGTGACTACGAGCAGTACTTC. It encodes CSARVISDYEQYF.

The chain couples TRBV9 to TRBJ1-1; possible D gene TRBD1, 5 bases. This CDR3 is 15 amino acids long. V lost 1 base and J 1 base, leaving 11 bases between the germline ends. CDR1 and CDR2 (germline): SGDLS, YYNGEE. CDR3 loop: CASSVSTDRNTEAFF. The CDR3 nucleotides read TGTGCCAGCAGCGTATCGACAGATCGGAACACTGAAGCTTTCTTT. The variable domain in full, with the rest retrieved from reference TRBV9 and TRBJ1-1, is DSGVTQTPKHLITATGQRVTLRCSPRSGDLSVYWYQQSLDQGLQFLIQYYNGEERAKGNILERFSAQQFPDLHSELNLSSLELGDSALYFCASSVSTDRNTEAFFGQGTRLTVV.

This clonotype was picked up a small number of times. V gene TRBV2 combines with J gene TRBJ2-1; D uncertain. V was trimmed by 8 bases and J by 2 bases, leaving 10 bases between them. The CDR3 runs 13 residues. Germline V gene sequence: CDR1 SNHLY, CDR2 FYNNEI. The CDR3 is CASAERTYNEQFF. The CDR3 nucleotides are TGTGCCAGCGCCGAGCGTACCTACAATGAGCAGTTCTTC.

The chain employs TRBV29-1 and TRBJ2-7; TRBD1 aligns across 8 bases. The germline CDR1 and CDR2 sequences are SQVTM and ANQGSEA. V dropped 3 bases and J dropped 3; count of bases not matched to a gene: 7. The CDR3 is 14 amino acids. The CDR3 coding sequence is TGCAGCGTTGACTCGGGACAGGTACACTACGAGCAGTACTTC. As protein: CSVDSGQVHYEQYF.

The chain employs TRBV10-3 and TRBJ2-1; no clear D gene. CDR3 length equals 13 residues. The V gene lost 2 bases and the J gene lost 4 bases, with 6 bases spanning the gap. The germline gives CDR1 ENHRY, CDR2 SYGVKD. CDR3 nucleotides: TGTGCCATCAGTGAGGTTCGGTACAATGAGCAGTTCTTC. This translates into CAISEVRYNEQFF.

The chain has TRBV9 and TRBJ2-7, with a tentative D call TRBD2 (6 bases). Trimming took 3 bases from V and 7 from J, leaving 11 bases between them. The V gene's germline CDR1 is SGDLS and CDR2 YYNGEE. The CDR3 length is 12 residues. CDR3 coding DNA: TGTGCCAGCAGCGGGGACTCGGGAGAGCAGTACTTC. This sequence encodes CASSGDSGEQYF.

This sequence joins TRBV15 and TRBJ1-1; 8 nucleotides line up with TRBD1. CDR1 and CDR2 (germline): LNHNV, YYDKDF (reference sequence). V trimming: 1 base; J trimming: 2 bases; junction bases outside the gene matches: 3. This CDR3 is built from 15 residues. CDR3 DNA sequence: TGTGCCACCAGCAGAGTCAGGGGGCCAAACACTGAAGCTTTCTTT. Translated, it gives CATSRVRGPNTEAFF.

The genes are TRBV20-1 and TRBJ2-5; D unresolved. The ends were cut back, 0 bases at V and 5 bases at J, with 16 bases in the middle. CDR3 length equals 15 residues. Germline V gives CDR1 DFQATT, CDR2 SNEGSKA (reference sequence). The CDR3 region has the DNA TGCAGTGCTAGAGATTACAGTTGGAGTTGGGAGACCCAGTACTTC. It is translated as CSARDYSWSWETQYF.

Here the CDR3 DNA reads TGCGCCAGCAGCCAAGGACTAGCGGGTCCGGGGCAGTTCTTC. It yields the protein CASSQGLAGPGQFF. The chain employs TRBV4-1 and TRBJ2-1; TRBD2 agrees at 10 bases. V gave up 1 base and J gave up 12 bases; unmatched junction bases: 6. The CDR3 consists of 14 residues. CDR1 and CDR2 (germline): MGHRA, YSYEKL.